Sequencing of this TCR beta chain was carried out in a study of cytomegalovirus exposure and HLA in healthy donors (dated by TCRdb to 2017 to 2019). At the level of the whole study: According to a later analysis, the 120 or so validation repertoires were produced on the same platform as the 700 or so repertoires of the first cohort. The study combined high-throughput TCR immunosequencing, statistical association of individual TCRs with disease status, and machine learning to predict cytomegalovirus infection status. A separate validation cohort of more than 100 different subjects was used in addition to the roughly 700-subject first cohort. The study was designed to test whether signatures of past pathogen exposure could be identified by cataloging public T cell receptors. Findings and caveats that apply to the study as a whole: In vitro tests confirmed that a few of the cytomegalovirus-associated TCR beta chains recognize cytomegalovirus antigens. According to the authors, the approach could potentially be generalized to other disease states and immunological phenotypes. The study listed 164 TCR beta chains as associated with cytomegalovirus. Across donors, most TCR sequences were observed very rarely, whereas some public TCRs were present in many individuals. The validation cohort had no HLA typing available for a later analysis, so co-occurrence within that cohort was assessed over all 110 or so repertoires. The classifier was reported to diagnose cytomegalovirus status with high specificity and sensitivity in both the original and validation cohorts. Subsequent analysis determined that TCRs grouped into clusters in the first cohort also showed a tendency toward co-occurrence across the approximately 110 validation repertoires, and roughly 95% of cluster scores exceeded 0.

V ends up 0 bases short and J 2 bases short, with an unmatched junction base count of 16. The CDR3 runs 19 amino acids, cysteine and phenylalanine included. CDR3 DNA only is kept here, 57 bases in frame from base 1. CDR1 and CDR2 (KGHSH, LQKENI) derive from the germline V gene. The method was the immunoSEQ multiplex PCR assay. The study's processing was this. To diagnose cytomegalovirus status from the catalog of TCR beta chain sequences, a statistical classification framework was built. What TCRdb holds here is the immuneACCESS table cut down to in-frame rearrangements. Part of the clones is not present; checked against another copy, under half of the missing clones reflect an unresolved V gene, and the others are unexplained. The V and J calls and the clone size are those of that table, but D and trimming were determined from the DNA. This sample lists about 130,000 clones; 88% were detected once. The ten largest clones add up to less than 1.5% of the sample.

The donors belonged to the validation cohort of about 120 subjects, which was separate from the approximately 660-subject first cohort. This clone appeared a single time. Its antigen remains unidentified. Base qualities are not at hand, and no much larger clone is one base apart. The specimen was PBMCs. The V gene is TRBV18 and the J gene is TRBJ2-7, with 7 middle bases fitting TRBD2. The receptor's source is a man aged 25 to 40 in good health and CMV-seronegative. Read as DNA, the sequence is TGTGCCAGCTCACCACCGATCTATCCTGGGCTAGCGGAAACCTACGAGCAGTACTTC. Its product reads: CASSPPIYPGLAETYEQYF.